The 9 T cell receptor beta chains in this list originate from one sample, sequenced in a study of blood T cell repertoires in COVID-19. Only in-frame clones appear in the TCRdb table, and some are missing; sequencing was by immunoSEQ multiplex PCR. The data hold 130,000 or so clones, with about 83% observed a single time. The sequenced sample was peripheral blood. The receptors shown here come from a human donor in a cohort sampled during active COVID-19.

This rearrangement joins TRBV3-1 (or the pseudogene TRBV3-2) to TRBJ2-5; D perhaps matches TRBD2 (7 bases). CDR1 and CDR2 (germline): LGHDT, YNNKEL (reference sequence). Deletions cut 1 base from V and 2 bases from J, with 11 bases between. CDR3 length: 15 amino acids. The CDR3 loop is CASSQGGGVQETQYF. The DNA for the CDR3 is TGTGCCAGCAGCCAAGGAGGGGGGGTGCAAGAGACCCAGTACTTC.

CDR3 in DNA: TGTGCCACAACCGGGACAGGGATCTCTGGGGCCAACGTCCTGACTTTC. Translation: CATTGTGISGANVLTF. The genes are TRBV5-4 and TRBJ2-6; 9 bases fit TRBD1. Per germline, CDR1 SGHNT and CDR2 YYREEE (reference sequence). V lost 9 bases, J lost 0 bases, and 7 bases stayed unmatched. The CDR3 consists of 16 residues.

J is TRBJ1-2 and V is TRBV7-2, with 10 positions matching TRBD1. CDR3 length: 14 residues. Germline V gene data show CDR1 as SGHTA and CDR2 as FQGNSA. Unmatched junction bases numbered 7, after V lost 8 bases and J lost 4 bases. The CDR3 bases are TGTGCCAGCGGTCGGACAGGGGGATCCTATGGCTACACCTTC. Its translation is CASGRTGGSYGYTF. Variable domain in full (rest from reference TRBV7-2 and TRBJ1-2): GAGVSQSPSNKVTEKGKDVELRCDPISGHTALYWYRQSLGQGLEFLIYFQGNSAPDKSGLPSDRFSAERTGGSVSTLTIQRTQQEDSAVYLCASGRTGGSYGYTFGSGTRLTVV.

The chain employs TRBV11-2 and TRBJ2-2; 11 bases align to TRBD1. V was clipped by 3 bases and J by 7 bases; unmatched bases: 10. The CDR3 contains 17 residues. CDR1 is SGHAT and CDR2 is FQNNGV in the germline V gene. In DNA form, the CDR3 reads TGTGCCAGCAGCTTTGGGACAGGGGGATCCCGCATCGGGGAGCTGTTTTTT. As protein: CASSFGTGGSRIGELFF.

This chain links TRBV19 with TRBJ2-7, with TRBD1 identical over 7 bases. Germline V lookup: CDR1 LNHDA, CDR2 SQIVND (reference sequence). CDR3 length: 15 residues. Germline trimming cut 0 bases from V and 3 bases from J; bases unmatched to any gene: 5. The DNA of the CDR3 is TGTGCCAGTAGTATAGATCTTGGGACAGTCTACGAGCAGTACTTC. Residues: CASSIDLGTVYEQYF.

The CDR3 loop is CAWRPSGGPTGELFF. CDR3 sequence (DNA): TGTGCCTGGAGACCCAGCGGGGGCCCTACCGGGGAGCTGTTTTTT. The chain employs TRBV30 and TRBJ2-2; 8 nucleotides line up with TRBD2. Germline values: CDR1 GTSNPN, CDR2 SVGIG (reference sequence). Trimming at V came to 3 bases and at J to 5 bases, leaving 8 bases not matched to a gene. CDR3 length: 15 amino acids. Complete variable domain (other parts from reference TRBV30 and TRBJ2-2): SQTIHQWPATLVQPVGSPLSLECTVEGTSNPNLYWYRQAAGRGLQLLFYSVGIGQISSEVPQNLSASRPQDRQFILSSKKLLLSDSGFYLCAWRPSGGPTGELFFGEGSRLTVL.

The CDR3 nucleotides read TGTGCCTGGAGTGTTCAGGACACCAAAAACATTCAGTACTTC. This codes for CAWSVQDTKNIQYF. V and J are TRBV30 and TRBJ2-4; TRBD1 might be the D (5 bases). Trimming removed 0 bases at V and 2 bases at J, with 8 bases between. The CDR3 extends over 14 amino acids. Per the germline V gene, CDR1 is GTSNPN and CDR2 is SVGIG (reference sequence).

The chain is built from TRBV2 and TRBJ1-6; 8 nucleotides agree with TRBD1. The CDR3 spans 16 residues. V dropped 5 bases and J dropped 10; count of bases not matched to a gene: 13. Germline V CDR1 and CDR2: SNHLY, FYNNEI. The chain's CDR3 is CASSTLGGQGSSPLHF. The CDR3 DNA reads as TGTGCCAGCAGTACCCTTGGTGGACAGGGATCCTCACCCCTCCACTTT.

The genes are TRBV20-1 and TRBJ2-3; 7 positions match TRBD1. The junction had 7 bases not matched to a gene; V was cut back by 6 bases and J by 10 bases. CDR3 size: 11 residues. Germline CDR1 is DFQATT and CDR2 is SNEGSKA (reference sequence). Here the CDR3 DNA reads TGCAGTGCAGGCGACAGGGAACCGCAGTATTTT. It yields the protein CSAGDREPQYF.